This T cell receptor (beta chain) appears in the sequencing data of a study of T-cell reconstitution after alpha-beta-depleted transplantation in children. Study-wide results and limits: From surviving recipient T cells and thymic progenitors came the high day-60 TCRbeta diversity observed in some patients. At around two months after transplant, the alpha-beta T cells were reportedly derived from several hundred expanded clones that came from non-depleted graft cells.

Turning to this clonotype: Its antigen remains unknown.

Germline-derived CDR1 and CDR2 are DFQATT and SNEGSKA (reference sequence). The CDR3 length is 13 residues. With 0 bases removed from V and 5 bases from J, the gap between germline ends came to 9 bases. Unique molecular identifiers featured in how the TCRbeta library was prepared. TCRdb reprocessed the PCR reads with MiXCR, giving one entry per CDR3 protein. The sample includes 300,000 to 400,000 distinct CDR3 sequences, roughly 16% of them seen just once. V gene TRBV20-1 combines with J gene TRBJ2-3; tentatively, D is TRBD2 (6 bases). The sequence was obtained from a male patient between 2 and 15 years old who had a stem cell transplant for acute lymphoblastic leukemia, so the T cells may come from the graft donor. The sequences come from PBMCs, mostly from graft donor cells, collected 360 days after TCRalphabeta/CD19-depleted stem cell transplant. Here the CDR3 DNA reads TGCAGTGCTAGAGAGGGGGGAGGAGATACGCAGTATTTT. This translates into CSAREGGGDTQYF.